A single sample is the source of the 18 T cell receptor beta chains below, sequenced in a study of shared clonotypes between healthy human individuals. Assay: immunoSEQ multiplex PCR; the TCRdb copy retains only in-frame clones and omits some. The sample has approximately 510,000 clones, 79% seen once. Sequenced: PBMCs. The source is a woman in her forties in good health. Some clones in this sample may be carry-over from other donors' samples.

The chain links TRBV29-1 to TRBJ1-1; 7 bases agree with TRBD1. Germline-derived CDR1 and CDR2 are SQVTM and ANQGSEA. The CDR3 runs to 12 residues. Trimming cost V 5 bases and J 6 bases; bases outside gene matches: 6. The CDR3 loop reads CSVMTGWAEAFF. DNA of the CDR3: TGCAGCGTTATGACAGGGTGGGCTGAAGCTTTCTTT.

CDR3 nucleotides: TGTGCCAGCAGCTCTAGGGACAGGGAGGTCAACGAGCAGTACTTC. Translation: CASSSRDREVNEQYF. V and J are TRBV7-9 and TRBJ2-7; the match to TRBD1 covers 9 bases. Germline values: CDR1 SEHNR, CDR2 FQNEAQ (reference sequence). The CDR3 spans 15 residues. V trimming: 4 bases; J trimming: 5 bases; junction bases outside the gene matches: 9.

This clone showed up just a few times. The chain combines TRBV18 with TRBJ2-2; a weak D match, TRBD2 (6 bases). The germline V and J ends were trimmed by 3 bases and 4 bases, with 15 bases remaining between them. This CDR3 has 16 amino acids. Germline lookup yields CDR1 KGHSH and CDR2 LQKENI. The CDR3 here is CASSPTEGSGTGELFF. Written as DNA, the CDR3 is TGTGCCAGCTCACCTACGGAGGGTAGCGGCACCGGGGAGCTGTTTTTT.

The chain carries TRBV20-1 and TRBJ1-1; a possible D gene is TRBD1 (5 bases). The CDR3 totals 11 residues. CDR1 and CDR2 (germline): DFQATT, SNEGSKA (reference sequence). The V end was cut by 4 bases, the J end by 7 bases, with 10 bases between. CDR3 sequence reads: CSAKGEFEAFF. In nucleotides, the CDR3 is TGCAGTGCTAAAGGGGAGTTTGAAGCTTTCTTT.

The chain combines TRBV19 with TRBJ1-2, with D perhaps TRBD1 (6 bases). Trimming cost V 5 bases and J 2 bases, with 9 bases left between them. The length of the CDR3 is 13 residues. The germline V gene encodes CDR1 LNHDA and CDR2 SQIVND (reference sequence). CDR3 bases: TGTGCCAGTAGTCTCGGACAGAACTATGGCTACACCTTC. It specifies CASSLGQNYGYTF.

A few counts support this clone. V gene TRBV19 combines with J gene TRBJ1-5; 8 positions match TRBD1. The germline V gene has CDR1 LNHDA and CDR2 SQIVND (reference sequence). V lost 5 bases and J lost 6; bases outside the gene matches: 9. This CDR3 comprises 15 residues. The CDR3 region is CASSPTGGFGQPQHF. The CDR3 DNA sequence: TGTGCCAGTAGTCCAACAGGGGGGTTTGGTCAGCCCCAGCATTTT.

V usage is TRBV7-9 and J usage is TRBJ1-2; TRBD1 matches at 7 bases. CDR1 SEHNR and CDR2 FQNEAQ come from the germline V gene (reference sequence). The CDR3 has 12 residues. V shed 8 bases, J shed 6 bases, and the junction held 6 bases outside the gene matches. CDR3 bases: TGTGCCAGCCGGGGACAGACACATGGCTACACCTTC. It specifies CASRGQTHGYTF.

The V call is TRBV28, the J call TRBJ2-7; TRBD1 matches at 9 bases. V gave up 7 bases and J gave up 3 bases; unmatched junction bases: 13. The CDR3 has 16 residues. The germline CDR1 and CDR2 sequences are MDHEN and SYDVKM. The DNA for the CDR3 is TGTGCCAGCACCATAAGTGGGAACAGGGGGCTCTACGAGCAGTACTTC. Its protein product is CASTISGNRGLYEQYF.

The chain uses TRBV10-3 and TRBJ2-3, with TRBD2 matching over 9 bases. Germline loops: CDR1 ENHRY, CDR2 SYGVKD. With V trimmed by 8 bases and J by 1 base, 4 bases remained unmatched. CDR3 length: 14 amino acids. CDR3 amino acids: CAIDQREGTDTQYF. The DNA for the CDR3 is TGTGCCATCGACCAGCGGGAGGGCACAGATACGCAGTATTTT.

This clone has more than one count but fewer than ten. This chain joins TRBV4-3 and TRBJ2-2; possibly TRBD2 for D (5 bases). Deletions cut 4 bases from V and 6 bases from J, with 15 bases between. The CDR3 covers 15 residues. From germline, CDR1 is LGHNA and CDR2 YSLEER. CDR3 in DNA: TGCGCCAGCAGCCGACAACTAGAACTCTCCGGGGAGCTGTTTTTT. The encoded protein is CASSRQLELSGELFF.

The V and J genes are TRBV28 and TRBJ1-2, with 7 nucleotides matching TRBD1. The V and J ends lost 5 bases and 6 bases, in that order; junction bases with no gene match: 18. The CDR3 has 17 amino acids. Germline CDR1 and CDR2: MDHEN and SYDVKM. This chain's CDR3 is CASSPHATGWSFNGYTF. The CDR3 DNA sequence: TGTGCCAGCAGTCCCCATGCGACAGGGTGGTCTTTCAATGGCTACACCTTC.

V and J are TRBV7-2 and TRBJ2-1; 8 positions match TRBD1. V shed 3 bases, J shed 7 bases, and the junction held 8 bases outside the gene matches. The CDR3 runs 15 residues. Germline CDR1 and CDR2: SGHTA and FQGNSA. As DNA, the CDR3 is TGTGCCAGCAGCTTTGACAGGGGTAGGATGAATGAGCAGTTCTTC. Translated: CASSFDRGRMNEQFF.

The chain carries TRBV7-9 and TRBJ1-1; tentatively, D is TRBD1 (5 bases). The CDR3 contains 15 residues. V lost 3 bases and J lost 0, with 11 bases in between. Per the germline V gene, CDR1 is SEHNR and CDR2 is FQNEAQ (reference sequence). The CDR3 DNA reads as TGTGCCAGCAGCTTTGGGGAGGGGATGAACACTGAAGCTTTCTTT. This encodes CASSFGEGMNTEAFF.

The chain carries TRBV19 and TRBJ2-3, with TRBD1 identical over 8 bases. With 7 bases clipped from V and 6 bases from J, the junction kept 15 bases outside the gene matches. The CDR3 has 16 amino acids. Germline loops: CDR1 LNHDA, CDR2 SQIVND (reference sequence). CDR3 region: CASTRRRTGRSDTQYF. CDR3 DNA: TGTGCCAGTACCAGACGCCGGACAGGGAGGTCGGATACGCAGTATTTT.

This chain links TRBV28 with TRBJ1-5; perhaps TRBD1 as D (6 bases). Trimming took 2 bases from V and 7 from J, leaving 15 bases between them. In germline, CDR1 is MDHEN, CDR2 SYDVKM. This CDR3 is 15 amino acids long. The CDR3 DNA is TGTGCCAGCAGTTTACTTGGGACAACAGGGCAGCCCCAGCATTTT. Protein: CASSLLGTTGQPQHF.

There are a few counts of this clone. The chain joins TRBV2 to TRBJ1-1; TRBD1 might be the D (6 bases). The V end lost 4 bases, the J end lost 7 bases, and 13 bases lay between the germline ends. CDR1 and CDR2 from the germline V gene are SNHLY and FYNNEI. The CDR3 has 13 residues. CDR3 amino acids: CASSGETGFEAFF. CDR3 DNA: TGTGCCAGCAGTGGGGAGACAGGATTTGAAGCTTTCTTT.

The chain joins TRBV7-2 to TRBJ2-7; 8 nucleotides line up with TRBD2. This CDR3 has 18 amino acids. Germline V gene sequence: CDR1 SGHTA, CDR2 FQGNSA. V lost 4 bases, J lost 2 bases, and 16 bases stayed unmatched. The CDR3 nucleotides are TGTGCCAGCAGCTCCTCCGGGTTTGTTAGCGGGGCAACCTACGAGCAGTACTTC. This translates into CASSSSGFVSGATYEQYF.

The V and J genes are TRBV9 and TRBJ2-1; 8 bases match TRBD1. This CDR3 is 15 amino acids long. The trim removed 1 base at V and 2 bases at J, leaving 2 bases unmatched. Germline-derived CDR1 and CDR2 are SGDLS and YYNGEE. The chain's CDR3 is CASSVRQGTYNEQFF. The CDR3 DNA follows: TGTGCCAGCAGCGTAAGACAGGGGACCTACAATGAGCAGTTCTTC.